This TCR beta chain is from a study of monozygotic twins with inflammatory bowel disease. Overall study findings and caveats: Limited statistical power may explain no repertoire similarity difference between concordant and discordant twins. TCRbeta diversity (inverse Simpson) was lower in IBD patients than in healthy co-twins.

Whole blood served as the source of total RNA, and no T cell sorting took place. Researchers put TCRalpha and TCRbeta cDNA through two nested PCRs lasting approximately 16 and 10 cycles. TCRdb re-analyzed the 5' RACE reads; it lists each CDR3 protein once, without DNA. In all, the sample yields just under 45,000 distinct CDR3 sequences. As concerns this clonotype: The antigen remains unidentified.

This sequence originates from a human donor with ulcerative colitis or Crohn's disease, or a healthy co-twin of an affected twin (not recorded which). The sample was blood.

The CDR3 loop reads CASSLVGLGTEAFF. The chain uses TRBV7-9 and TRBJ1-1. The germline V gene has CDR1 SEHNR and CDR2 FQNEAQ (reference sequence). The length of the CDR3 is 14 residues.